This T cell receptor (beta chain) appears in the sequencing data of a study of CXCR3-negative and CXCR3-positive naive CD8 T cells. General study findings and limits: Naive cells used TRBV-TRBJ genes in much the same way whether CXCR3-negative or CXCR3-positive; memory cells did not. In both naive subsets diversity was comparably high, whereas memory CD8+ cells showed much lower diversity.

Triplicate sorting captured around 300,000 cells each from every CD8+ T cell subset. Naive cells were sorted as CD45RO-, CCR7+, CD27+ and CD95-. The CDR3 extends over 14 amino acids. The authors made the TRB cDNA libraries by 5' RACE using UMI labels. TCRdb re-analyzed the 5' RACE reads; it lists each CDR3 protein once, without DNA. Here the sample table reports roughly 89,000 distinct CDR3 sequences. As concerns this clonotype: Its antigen is unknown.

The specimen sequenced was naive CXCR3- CD8+ T cells from blood. Subset defined: CD45RO-CCR7+CD27+CD95- naive CD8+ T cells lacking CXCR3 (TNR3-). This chain links TRBV12-3 or TRBV12-4 with TRBJ2-7. The clonotype comes from a human donor in good health. Some clones in this sample may be carry-over from other donors' samples. CDR3 amino acids: CASSLEGSGYEQYF.